The 19 T cell receptor beta chains listed next were all sequenced from one sample in a study of spatial heterogeneity in lung cancer. Sample time point: sample taken at primary tumor resection. TCRdb ran MiXCR on the 5' RACE reads and lists one entry per CDR3 protein. The table has 5,000 to 6,500 distinct CDR3 sequences, less than 3.5% seen once. The sample was normal lung tissue next to the tumor, taken at surgery. These receptors came from a male donor with early-stage non-small cell lung cancer.

This clonotype appeared many times. This chain connects TRBV6-1 to TRBJ1-5, with TRBD1 identical over 7 bases. Germline V gene lookup returns CDR1 MNHNS and CDR2 SASEGT. This CDR3 spans 13 amino acids. V trimming: 6 bases; J trimming: 5 bases; junction bases outside the gene matches: 4. CDR3 in amino acids: CASRGTDDQPQHF. The CDR3 DNA reads TGTGCCAGCAGGGGGACAGACGATCAGCCCCAGCATTTT.

This clonotype was picked up many times. The chain uses TRBV19 and TRBJ2-2; TRBD1 aligns across 10 bases. Trimming cost V 3 bases and J 6 bases; bases outside gene matches: 7. The CDR3 totals 16 residues. Germline values: CDR1 LNHDA, CDR2 SQIVND (reference sequence). DNA of the CDR3: TGTGCCAGTAGTATTCTGGGACAGGGGTACTCCGGGGAGCTGTTTTTT. Its protein product is CASSILGQGYSGELFF.

This clonotype was detected ten times or more. The chain uses TRBV10-3 and TRBJ1-4; no firm D call. Trimming left V 0 bases short and J 4 bases short, with 9 bases between. This CDR3 has 15 amino acids. Per germline, CDR1 ENHRY and CDR2 SYGVKD. CDR3 loop: CAISESSGRNEKLFF. CDR3 nucleotide sequence: TGTGCCATCAGTGAGTCGTCAGGCCGTAATGAAAAACTGTTTTTT.

Only a few counts were recorded for this clonotype. The V gene is TRBV19, the J gene TRBJ1-5; TRBD1 aligns across 8 bases. The CDR3 is 16 amino acids. V lost 3 bases and J lost 6; bases outside the gene matches: 10. Looked up from germline, CDR1 is LNHDA and CDR2 is SQIVND (reference sequence). The CDR3 reads CASSILGQGRFQPQHF. The DNA for the CDR3 is TGTGCCAGTAGTATTCTTGGACAGGGTCGTTTTCAGCCCCAGCATTTT.

This clonotype is deemed medium-sized (0.01 to 0.1%). The chain uses TRBV12-3 or TRBV12-4 and TRBJ1-4; D unresolved. V was shortened by 5 bases and J by 8 bases, with 9 bases between the two germline ends. CDR3 length: 12 residues. The DNA of the CDR3 is TGTGCCAGCAGTCTCGGTGGAGAAAAACTGTTTTTT. Its protein is CASSLGGEKLFF.

By share, this clonotype counts as medium-sized. This rearrangement joins TRBV10-3 to TRBJ1-5; TRBD1 agrees at 8 bases. V dropped 8 bases and J dropped 4; count of bases not matched to a gene: 1. Germline-derived CDR1 and CDR2 are ENHRY and SYGVKD. The CDR3 contains 12 residues. In nucleotides, the CDR3 is TGTGCCATCGGACAGGGTAATCAGCCCCAGCATTTT. It specifies CAIGQGNQPQHF.

By its share, this clonotype is medium-sized (0.01 to 0.1%). The CDR3 loop is CASSSREEQFF. Written as DNA, the CDR3 is TGTGCCAGCAGCTCACGAGAAGAGCAGTTCTTC. The V and J genes are TRBV7-2 and TRBJ2-1; D is uncertain. CDR3 length equals 11 residues. With 4 bases removed from V and 10 bases from J, the gap between germline ends came to 8 bases. Looked up from germline, CDR1 is SGHTA and CDR2 is FQGNSA. The full variable domain, with the rest looked up from reference TRBV7-2 and TRBJ2-1, is GAGVSQSPSNKVTEKGKDVELRCDPISGHTALYWYRQSLGQGLEFLIYFQGNSAPDKSGLPSDRFSAERTGGSVSTLTIQRTQQEDSAVYLCASSSREEQFFGPGTRLTVL.

This clonotype was detected many times. This rearrangement joins TRBV7-2 to TRBJ2-7, with unresolved D. Trimming shortened V by 4 bases and J by 3 bases, and 4 bases separated the two germline ends. This CDR3 has 11 amino acids. CDR1 is SGHTA, CDR2 FQGNSA, per germline. CDR3 sequence (DNA): TGTGCCAGCAGCTCCATCTACGAGCAGTACTTC. This gives the protein CASSSIYEQYF.

The sample holds a few counts of this clonotype. The chain uses TRBV4-1 and TRBJ2-7; possibly TRBD1 for D (7 bases). Between the trimmed V and J ends, which lost 1 base and 3 bases, there was a span of 13 bases. The CDR3 sequence is 15 residues long. Germline CDR1 reads MGHRA; CDR2 reads YSYEKL. The CDR3 reads CASSQGTGGNYEQYF. The CDR3 coding sequence is TGCGCCAGCAGCCAAGGGACAGGAGGGAACTACGAGCAGTACTTC.

In its sample, this clonotype ranks as medium-sized (0.01 to 0.1%). This chain links TRBV20-1 with TRBJ2-3; 11 bases are a match to TRBD1. With V trimmed by 4 bases and J by 5 bases, 5 bases remained unmatched. Germline V gene lookup returns CDR1 DFQATT and CDR2 SNEGSKA (reference sequence). The CDR3 loop spans 14 amino acids. The DNA for the CDR3 is TGCAGTGCTATTTGGACAGGGGGCCTAGATACGCAGTATTTT. Its translation is CSAIWTGGLDTQYF.

This clonotype was recorded at least ten times. The chain links TRBV20-1 to TRBJ2-3, with no clear D. The CDR3 is made up of 13 amino acids. Trimming left V 0 bases short and J 6 bases short, with 10 bases between. Germline CDR1 is DFQATT and CDR2 is SNEGSKA (reference sequence). In nucleotides, the CDR3 is TGCAGTGCTAGAGAACTATTCCAGGATACGCAGTATTTT. Its translation: CSARELFQDTQYF.

In its sample, this clonotype ranks as medium-sized. The rearrangement joins TRBV29-1 to TRBJ1-2; D remains unclear. The germline V gene has CDR1 SQVTM and CDR2 ANQGSEA. V was clipped by 0 bases and J by 8 bases, with 16 bases between them. The CDR3 spans 14 residues. CDR3 region: CSVEERGGSQGYTF. CDR3 nucleotides: TGCAGCGTTGAAGAACGAGGTGGCTCACAGGGCTACACCTTC.

At least ten counts were recorded for this clonotype. The chain combines TRBV27 with TRBJ2-1; 7 positions match TRBD2. CDR3 length equals 16 residues. The V segment lost 5 bases and the J segment 10 bases; nucleotides outside the gene matches: 17. The germline V gene encodes CDR1 MNHEY and CDR2 SMNVEV (reference sequence). The DNA of the CDR3 is TGTGCCAGCAGTGGGAGGGGCGGGACTACCGTTGGCGAGCAGTTCTTC. This codes for CASSGRGGTTVGEQFF.

The sample holds a few counts of this clonotype. With a much larger clone just one base away, this may be a read error. The chain recombines TRBV10-3 with TRBJ2-3; tentatively, D is TRBD2 (6 bases). CDR1 is ENHRY, CDR2 SYGVKD, per germline. V gave up 4 bases and J gave up 5 bases, with 22 bases separating them. The CDR3 is made up of 17 amino acids. CDR3 DNA sequence: TGTGCCATCAGTGCGCCCCAGACTAGTGTTCGAAGAGATACGCAGTATTTT. It specifies CAISAPQTSVRRDTQYF.

This clonotype is labeled as medium-sized (0.01 to 0.1%). The chain links TRBV20-1 to TRBJ2-4; D possibly matches TRBD1 or TRBD2 (6 bases each). V lost 0 bases and J 1 base, leaving 19 bases between the germline ends. The CDR3 extends over 18 amino acids. Germline loops: CDR1 DFQATT, CDR2 SNEGSKA (reference sequence). The CDR3 protein is CSARDLRGGGLAKNIQYF. Written as DNA, the CDR3 is TGCAGTGCTAGAGATCTAAGAGGAGGGGGGTTGGCCAAAAACATTCAGTACTTC.

This clonotype was recorded at least ten times. The CDR3 region has the DNA TGTGCCAGCAGGTATCTAGGGAAGAAGGAGGAGACCCAGTACTTC. Translation gives CASRYLGKKEETQYF. This sequence joins TRBV7-9 and TRBJ2-5; D is undetermined. Germline assignment: CDR1 SEHNR and CDR2 FQNEAQ (reference sequence). V lost 6 bases and J lost 5, with 19 bases in between. The length of the CDR3 is 15 residues.

By sample share, this clonotype is medium-sized. V gene TRBV5-1 combines with J gene TRBJ2-6; possibly TRBD1 for D (6 bases). Germline V gene sequence: CDR1 SGHRS, CDR2 YFSETQ. Trimming stripped 4 bases from V and 0 bases from J, with 11 bases between. This CDR3 region has 16 residues. The CDR3 sequence: CASSPGQNSGANVLTF. For the CDR3, the DNA is TGCGCCAGCAGCCCCGGACAGAACTCTGGGGCCAACGTCCTGACTTTC.

By share, this clonotype counts as medium-sized (0.01 to 0.1%). In DNA, the CDR3 is TGCGCCAGCAGCATATCGGGGGCGAACACCGGGGAGCTGTTTTTT. It is translated as CASSISGANTGELFF. The genes are TRBV4-3 and TRBJ2-2; D perhaps matches TRBD2 (6 bases). The CDR3 is 15 amino acids. Trimming cost V 5 bases and J 0 bases, with 10 bases left between them. Germline V gives CDR1 LGHNA, CDR2 YSLEER.

In this sample, this clonotype is medium-sized. V gene TRBV12-3 or TRBV12-4 combines with J gene TRBJ2-1; tentative D call: TRBD2 (5 bases). The germline V and J ends were trimmed by 5 bases and 0 bases, with 14 bases remaining between them. This CDR3 contains 16 residues. In DNA form, the CDR3 reads TGTGCCAGCAGTCCGCAAGCGGATCACTCCTACAATGAGCAGTTCTTC. Protein sequence: CASSPQADHSYNEQFF.